Sequencing of this TCR beta chain was carried out in a study of control samples from healthy donors and cancer patients. The CDR3 covers 17 residues. The protocol was immunoSEQ multiplex PCR, while the TCRdb copy is restricted to in-frame clones and leaves out a portion. The table shows 30,000 to 40,000 clones, with about 88% occurring only once. V and J are TRBV21-1 and TRBJ1-6; the listed D gene, TRBD1, was not tested against the DNA. TRBV21-1 is an annotated pseudogene. Sequences were obtained from PBMCs. The sequence derives from a woman in her forties with lung cancer. Here the CDR3 reads CASSAVTGGAHNSPLHF. The CDR3 DNA reads TGTGCCAGCAGCGCCGTTACAGGGGGCGCCCATAATTCACCCCTCCACTTT.